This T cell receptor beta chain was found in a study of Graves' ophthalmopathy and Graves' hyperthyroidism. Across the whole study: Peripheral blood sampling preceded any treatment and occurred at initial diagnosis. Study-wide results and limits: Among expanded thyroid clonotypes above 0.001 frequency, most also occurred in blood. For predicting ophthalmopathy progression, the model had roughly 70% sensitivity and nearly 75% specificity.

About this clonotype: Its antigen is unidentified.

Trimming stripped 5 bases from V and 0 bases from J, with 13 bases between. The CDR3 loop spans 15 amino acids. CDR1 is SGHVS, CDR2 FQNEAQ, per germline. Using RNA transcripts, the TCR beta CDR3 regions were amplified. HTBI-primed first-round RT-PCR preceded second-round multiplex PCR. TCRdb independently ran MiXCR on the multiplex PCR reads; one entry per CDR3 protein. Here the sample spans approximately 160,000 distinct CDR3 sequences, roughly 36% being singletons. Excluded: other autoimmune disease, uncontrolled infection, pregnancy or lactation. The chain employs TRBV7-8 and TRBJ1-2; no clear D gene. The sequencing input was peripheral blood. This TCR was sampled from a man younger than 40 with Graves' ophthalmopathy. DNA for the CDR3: TGTGCCAGCAGCGCCCGGACGGGAACTAACTATGGCTACACCTTC. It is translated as CASSARTGTNYGYTF.